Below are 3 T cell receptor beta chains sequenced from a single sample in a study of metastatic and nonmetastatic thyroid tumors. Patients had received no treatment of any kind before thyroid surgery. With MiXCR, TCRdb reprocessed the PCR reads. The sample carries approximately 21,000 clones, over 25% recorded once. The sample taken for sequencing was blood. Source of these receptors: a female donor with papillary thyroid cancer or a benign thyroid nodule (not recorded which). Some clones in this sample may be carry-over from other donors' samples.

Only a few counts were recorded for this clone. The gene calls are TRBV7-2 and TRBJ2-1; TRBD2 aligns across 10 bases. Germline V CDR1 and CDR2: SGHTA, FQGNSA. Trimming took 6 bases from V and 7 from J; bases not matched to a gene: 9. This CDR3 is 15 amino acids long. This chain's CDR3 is CASRLSGGASNEQFF. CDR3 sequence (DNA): TGTGCCAGCAGACTGAGCGGGGGGGCCTCGAATGAGCAGTTCTTC. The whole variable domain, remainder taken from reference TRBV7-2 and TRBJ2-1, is GAGVSQSPSNKVTEKGKDVELRCDPISGHTALYWYRQSLGQGLEFLIYFQGNSAPDKSGLPSDRFSAERTGGSVSTLTIQRTQQEDSAVYLCASRLSGGASNEQFFGPGTRLTVL.

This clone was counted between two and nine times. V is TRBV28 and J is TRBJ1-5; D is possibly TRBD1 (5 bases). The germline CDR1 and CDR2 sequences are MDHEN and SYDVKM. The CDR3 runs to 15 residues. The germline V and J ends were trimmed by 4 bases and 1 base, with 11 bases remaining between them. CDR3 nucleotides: TGTGCCAGCAGTTCGCCGGGGGGGAGCAATCAGCCCCAGCATTTT. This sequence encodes CASSSPGGSNQPQHF.

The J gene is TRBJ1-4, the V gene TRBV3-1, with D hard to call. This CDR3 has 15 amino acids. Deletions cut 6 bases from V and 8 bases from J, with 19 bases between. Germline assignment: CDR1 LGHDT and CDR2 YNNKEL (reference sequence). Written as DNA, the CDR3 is TGTGCCAGCAGTTCAACCATAGCGGGCCCGGAAAAACTGTTTTTT. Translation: CASSSTIAGPEKLFF.